One sample yielded the 16 T cell receptor beta chains listed below, sequenced in a study of response to subunit inactivated influenza vaccine. From the RT-PCR reads, TCRdb called clonotypes with MiXCR, one entry per CDR3 protein. The table has fewer than 600,000 distinct CDR3 sequences, around 7.9% seen once; the top ten hold about an eighth. Sequencing used PBMCs from blood, obtained less than 30 months after vaccination. The receptors derive from a man in his fifties or sixties who received an inactivated influenza vaccine.

The table lists this clonotype with a few counts. The chain uses TRBV18 and TRBJ2-2; 10 nucleotides align to TRBD2. V gave up 8 bases and J gave up 6 bases; unmatched junction bases: 9. Germline V gene data show CDR1 as KGHSH and CDR2 as LQKENI. The CDR3 extends over 15 amino acids. The chain's CDR3 is CASPGLAKTSGELFF. The CDR3 nucleotides read TGTGCCAGCCCGGGACTAGCGAAGACGTCCGGGGAGCTGTTTTTT.

This clonotype was observed a few times. The rearrangement joins TRBV29-1 to TRBJ2-1; 7 bases fit TRBD1. The CDR3 is 13 residues long. CDR1 is SQVTM, CDR2 ANQGSEA, per germline. The V segment lost 6 bases and the J segment 10 bases; nucleotides outside the gene matches: 12. CDR3 DNA: TGCAGCGTCGGACAAAACAGGGGTAGAGAGCAGTTCTTC. It specifies CSVGQNRGREQFF.

The chain employs TRBV12-3 or TRBV12-4 and TRBJ1-1; D gene ambiguous. The CDR3 runs to 14 residues. The V end was cut by 7 bases, the J end by 0 bases, with 12 bases between. The CDR3 bases are TGTGCCAGCAACACCCGGAGGGTGAACACTGAAGCTTTCTTT. It codes for CASNTRRVNTEAFF.

With regard to this clonotype: A read error is possible here, since a much larger clone lies one base away. V gene TRBV14 combines with J gene TRBJ2-1; 8 positions match TRBD2. The germline gives CDR1 SGHDN, CDR2 FVKESK. This CDR3 spans 17 amino acids. The CDR3 region is CASSRPGWTSLYNELFF. The CDR3 DNA reads as TGTGCCAGCAGCCGACCCGGTTGGACTAGCCTGTACAATGAGCTGTTCTTC.

The chain carries TRBV28 and TRBJ1-1, with 11 bases that match TRBD1. Germline values: CDR1 MDHEN, CDR2 SYDVKM. Unmatched junction bases numbered 4, after V lost 5 bases and J lost 5 bases. The CDR3 covers 14 residues. The CDR3 sequence is CASSKGQGATEAFF. The CDR3 DNA reads TGTGCCAGCAGTAAAGGACAGGGGGCAACTGAAGCTTTCTTT.

This clonotype was detected ten times or more. V gene TRBV10-3 combines with J gene TRBJ2-3; D uncertain. The germline V and J ends were trimmed by 3 bases and 0 bases, with 19 bases remaining between them. The CDR3 is made up of 18 amino acids. CDR1 is ENHRY, CDR2 SYGVKD, per germline. CDR3 DNA sequence: TGTGCCATCAGTGAATATTCAGAGTTAATTTCTAGCACAGATACGCAGTATTTT. It yields the protein CAISEYSELISSTDTQYF.

The rearrangement links TRBV4-1 to TRBJ2-1; 9 bases align to TRBD2. The CDR3 is 19 residues long. The germline V gene encodes CDR1 MGHRA and CDR2 YSYEKL. V shed 2 bases, J shed 8 bases, and the junction held 19 bases outside the gene matches. The CDR3 bases are TGCGCCAGCAGCCAAAGACCCCCTAAAGCGGGAGGCCCCACTGATGAGCAGTTCTTC. Translated, it gives CASSQRPPKAGGPTDEQFF.

This clonotype was observed at least ten times. The J gene is TRBJ2-3, the V gene TRBV10-2, with 9 bases that match TRBD1. With V trimmed by 6 bases and J by 0 bases, 10 bases remained unmatched. Germline lookup yields CDR1 WSHSY and CDR2 SAAADI. The CDR3 sequence is 17 residues long. The CDR3: CASRGDRDHESTDTQYF. The CDR3 nucleotides read TGCGCCAGCAGGGGGGACAGGGATCACGAAAGCACAGATACGCAGTATTTT.

The gene calls are TRBV28 and TRBJ2-1, with D uncertain. Germline values: CDR1 MDHEN, CDR2 SYDVKM. V was cut by 9 bases and J by 7 bases, with 13 bases left in between. The CDR3 runs 12 residues. The CDR3 region has the DNA TGTGCCAGTCTAGGAAGGACGAATGAGCAGTTCTTC. Translated, it gives CASLGRTNEQFF.

This clonotype was counted only a few times. The J gene is TRBJ2-6, the V gene TRBV6-1; the D gene is possibly TRBD1 (6 bases). The V and J ends lost 3 bases and 0 bases respectively, with 9 bases between them. This CDR3 contains 16 residues. The germline CDR1 and CDR2 sequences are MNHNS and SASEGT. CDR3 DNA sequence: TGTGCCAGCAGTGACGTCAGGGGCTCTGGGGCCAACGTCCTGACTTTC. Translating it yields CASSDVRGSGANVLTF.

This clonotype was observed at least ten times. The chain carries TRBV12-3 or TRBV12-4 and TRBJ2-7; perhaps TRBD1 as D (6 bases). Deletions cut 7 bases from V and 2 bases from J, with 18 bases between. The CDR3 loop spans 15 amino acids. The CDR3 loop reads CASTARVGGAYEQYF. CDR3 nucleotides: TGTGCCAGCACCGCTAGGGTAGGGGGTGCCTACGAGCAGTACTTC.

This clonotype was counted a few times. This chain uses TRBV6-2 or TRBV6-3 with TRBJ2-5; D ambiguous. Trimming removed 7 bases from V and 5 bases from J, with 17 bases in between. The CDR3 consists of 14 residues. The germline V gene has CDR1 MNHEY and CDR2 SVGEGT. The CDR3 coding sequence is TGTGCCAGCACTCAATGGACGGGTCGGGAGACCCAGTACTTC. It yields the protein CASTQWTGRETQYF.

V gene TRBV5-1 combines with J gene TRBJ2-1; D is possibly TRBD1 or TRBD2 (5 bases each). The CDR3 is made up of 15 amino acids. CDR1 is SGHRS and CDR2 is YFSETQ in the germline V gene. V gave up 0 bases and J gave up 2 bases, with 9 bases separating them. Here the CDR3 reads CASSLVGPTYNEQFF. CDR3 sequence (DNA): TGCGCCAGCAGCTTGGTGGGACCTACCTACAATGAGCAGTTCTTC. The full variable domain, its missing parts supplied by reference TRBV5-1 and TRBJ2-1, is KAGVTQTPRYLIKTRGQQVTLSCSPISGHRSVSWYQQTPGQGLQFLFEYFSETQRNKGNFPGRFSGRQFSNSRSEMNVSTLELGDSALYLCASSLVGPTYNEQFFGPGTRLTVL.

This sequence joins TRBV5-4 and TRBJ1-5; the D is unclear. Germline V gene lookup returns CDR1 SGHNT and CDR2 YYREEE (reference sequence). With 3 bases removed from V and 0 bases from J, the gap between germline ends came to 16 bases. The CDR3 has 17 amino acids. As DNA, the CDR3 is TGTGCCAGCAGCTCTCGGACCGATACGGATAGCAATCAGCCCCAGCATTTT. Its translation: CASSSRTDTDSNQPQHF.

The rearrangement uses TRBV7-3 and TRBJ2-7, with 8 bases that match TRBD1. This CDR3 region has 14 residues. The J segment lost 2 bases and the V segment lost 5 bases, leaving 5 bases of the junction unmatched. Germline V gene lookup returns CDR1 SGHTA and CDR2 FQGTGA. The CDR3 region has the DNA TGTGCCAGCAGCCAGACAGGGGCAACCTACGAGCAGTACTTC. Protein: CASSQTGATYEQYF.

This clonotype was counted between two and nine times. CDR3 protein: CASSRDGPLVTGELFF. In nucleotides, the CDR3 is TGCGCCAGCAGCAGGGACGGACCACTGGTGACCGGGGAGCTGTTTTTT. V gene TRBV5-1 combines with J gene TRBJ2-2; tentatively, D is TRBD1 or TRBD2 (5 bases each). CDR1 is SGHRS and CDR2 is YFSETQ in the germline V gene. The V end lost 4 bases, the J end lost 5 bases, and 18 bases lay between the germline ends. CDR3 size: 16 residues.